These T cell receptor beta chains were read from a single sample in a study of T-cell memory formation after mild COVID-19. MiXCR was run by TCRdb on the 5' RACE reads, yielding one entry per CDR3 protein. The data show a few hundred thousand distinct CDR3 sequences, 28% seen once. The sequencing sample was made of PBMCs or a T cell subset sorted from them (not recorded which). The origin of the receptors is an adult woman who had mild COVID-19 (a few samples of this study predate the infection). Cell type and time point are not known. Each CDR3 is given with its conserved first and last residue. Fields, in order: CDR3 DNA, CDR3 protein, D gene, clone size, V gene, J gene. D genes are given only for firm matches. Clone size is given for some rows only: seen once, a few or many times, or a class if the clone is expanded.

cdr3_nt: TGCGCCAGCAGCCTAGCGGGAGTGTTCGTTGGCACAGATACGCAGTATTTT; cdr3_aa: CASSLAGVFVGTDTQYF; d_call: TRBD2; clone_size: -; v_call: TRBV5-1; j_call: TRBJ2-3
cdr3_nt: TGCGCCAGCAGCCAAGATTCAGGGGACAGGGGGCAGGAAGAGCAGTACTTC; cdr3_aa: CASSQDSGDRGQEEQYF; d_call: TRBD1; clone_size: -; v_call: TRBV4-1; j_call: TRBJ2-7
cdr3_nt: TGCAGCAAAATGACGGGGGAGTACAATGAGCAGTTCTTC; cdr3_aa: CSKMTGEYNEQFF; d_call: -; clone_size: -; v_call: TRBV29-1; j_call: TRBJ2-1
cdr3_nt: TGCAGCGTTTGGCTAGACAATGAGCAGTTCTTC; cdr3_aa: CSVWLDNEQFF; d_call: -; clone_size: few; v_call: TRBV29-1; j_call: TRBJ2-1
cdr3_nt: TGTGCCAGCAGACGGGACTCCGTCACCGGGGAGCTGTTTTTT; cdr3_aa: CASRRDSVTGELFF; d_call: -; clone_size: -; v_call: TRBV12-3/TRBV12-4; j_call: TRBJ2-2
cdr3_nt: TGTGCCGTCAGACGACAGGGCTGGACTGAAGCTTTCTTT; cdr3_aa: CAVRRQGWTEAFF; d_call: TRBD1; clone_size: -; v_call: TRBV6-6; j_call: TRBJ1-1
cdr3_nt: TGTGCCACCAGTGACTCCGGACGGGAGATAGGGACCCAGTACTTC; cdr3_aa: CATSDSGREIGTQYF; d_call: -; clone_size: -; v_call: TRBV24-1; j_call: TRBJ2-5
cdr3_nt: TGTGCCAGCAGCTCCCTACCCGCGGGGGACTCCTACGAGCAGTACTTC; cdr3_aa: CASSSLPAGDSYEQYF; d_call: TRBD2; clone_size: -; v_call: TRBV7-2; j_call: TRBJ2-7
cdr3_nt: TGTGCCAGCCTGATCGGCCTCACAGATACGCAGTATTTT; cdr3_aa: CASLIGLTDTQYF; d_call: -; clone_size: few; v_call: TRBV12-3/TRBV12-4; j_call: TRBJ2-3
cdr3_nt: TGTGCCACCAGTGATATTTCAAACACTGAAGCTTTCTTT; cdr3_aa: CATSDISNTEAFF; d_call: -; clone_size: -; v_call: TRBV24-1; j_call: TRBJ1-1
cdr3_nt: TGTGCCAGCAGCTCCCGGGACGTGGAAGAGACCCAGTACTTC; cdr3_aa: CASSSRDVEETQYF; d_call: -; clone_size: -; v_call: TRBV7-9; j_call: TRBJ2-5
cdr3_nt: TGCGCCAGCAGTCAATCGACAGGGACGAGTGATACGCAGTATTTT; cdr3_aa: CASSQSTGTSDTQYF; d_call: TRBD1; clone_size: few; v_call: TRBV23-1; j_call: TRBJ2-3
cdr3_nt: TGTGCCAGCAGAGAACTAGGCCTTTCTTCCGGGGAGCTGTTTTTT; cdr3_aa: CASRELGLSSGELFF; d_call: -; clone_size: few; v_call: TRBV11-3; j_call: TRBJ2-2
cdr3_nt: TGCGCCAGCAGCCAACACGGACAGGCTGGAAACACCATATATTTT; cdr3_aa: CASSQHGQAGNTIYF; d_call: TRBD1; clone_size: few; v_call: TRBV4-1; j_call: TRBJ1-3
cdr3_nt: TGTGCCAGCAAGTTCAGGGTACGGTCAGATACGCAGTATTTT; cdr3_aa: CASKFRVRSDTQYF; d_call: -; clone_size: -; v_call: TRBV6-5; j_call: TRBJ2-3
cdr3_nt: TGTGCCAGCAGCCCCGGGACCTTGAGGACCGGGGAGCTGTTTTTT; cdr3_aa: CASSPGTLRTGELFF; d_call: -; clone_size: -; v_call: TRBV7-6; j_call: TRBJ2-2
cdr3_nt: TGTGCCAGCAGCCCACAAGGAATAACGACTAGCGGGGTCTACGAGCAGTACTTC; cdr3_aa: CASSPQGITTSGVYEQYF; d_call: TRBD2; clone_size: -; v_call: TRBV7-6; j_call: TRBJ2-7